The 17 T cell receptor beta chains reported below all come from one sample, sequenced in a study of cytomegalovirus exposure and HLA in healthy donors. The PCR made use of 60 Vbeta and 13 Jbeta primers. Sequenced by immunoSEQ multiplex PCR; TCRdb stores in-frame clones only, minus some. The sample contains about 160,000 clones, roughly 80% of which appear only once. Sequencing was done on a sample of PBMCs. These receptors all come from a male donor in good health and CMV-seronegative.

The chain recombines TRBV5-4 with TRBJ2-1; TRBD1 agrees at 11 bases. The V and J ends lost 5 bases and 7 bases, in that order; junction bases with no gene match: 2. Germline V gene lookup returns CDR1 SGHNT and CDR2 YYREEE (reference sequence). This CDR3 contains 13 residues. Here the CDR3 reads CASRGQGDNEQFF. The CDR3 nucleotides read TGTGCCAGCAGGGGACAGGGGGATAATGAGCAGTTCTTC.

This clone was seen a handful of times. J is TRBJ2-2 and V is TRBV18; D is uncertain. V lost 2 bases and J lost 1, with 11 bases in between. The CDR3 spans 16 residues. Germline V gives CDR1 KGHSH, CDR2 LQKENI. CDR3 in DNA: TGTGCCAGCTCACCAATGTTTCAGGAGAACACCGGGGAGCTGTTTTTT. Translation gives CASSPMFQENTGELFF.

This rearrangement joins TRBV19 to TRBJ1-1; D is perhaps TRBD1 (5 bases). Trimming stripped 5 bases from V and 5 bases from J, with 12 bases between. The CDR3 runs 13 residues. CDR1 is LNHDA, CDR2 SQIVND, per germline (reference sequence). Written as DNA, the CDR3 is TGTGCCAGTAGTCTCAGGGAAGCAACTGAAGCTTTCTTT. Protein: CASSLREATEAFF.

The chain combines TRBV5-4 with TRBJ2-7; 15 bases are a match to TRBD2. V was pared by 4 bases and J by 0 bases, with 8 bases of the junction left unmatched. CDR3 size: 18 residues. Germline CDR1 SGHNT, CDR2 YYREEE (reference sequence). CDR3 in amino acids: CASSRGTSGGHRSYEQYF. CDR3 coding DNA: TGTGCCAGCAGCCGCGGGACTAGCGGGGGGCACCGCTCCTACGAGCAGTACTTC.

This clone was seen just once. The chain joins TRBV4-3 to TRBJ2-7; D perhaps matches TRBD2 (6 bases). CDR1 is LGHNA and CDR2 is YSLEER in the germline V gene. V was trimmed by 1 base and J by 6 bases, leaving 10 bases between them. The CDR3 spans 13 residues. Here the CDR3 DNA reads TGCGCCAGCAGCCAAGGGAGGGAACGCGAGCAGTACTTC. It is translated as CASSQGREREQYF.

This clone came up a few times. CDR3 sequence (DNA): TGTGCCAGCAGCCTGGGTGGAGCTTATGGCTACACCTTC. Its protein is CASSLGGAYGYTF. The chain is built from TRBV5-4 and TRBJ1-2; no firm D call. Germline lookup yields CDR1 SGHNT and CDR2 YYREEE (reference sequence). CDR3 length: 13 amino acids. V lost 4 bases and J lost 5, with 12 bases in between.

The rearrangement joins TRBV7-8 to TRBJ2-6; 7 bases are shared with TRBD1. Per germline, CDR1 SGHVS and CDR2 FQNEAQ. The CDR3 is 16 amino acids. Unmatched junction bases numbered 6, after V lost 5 bases and J lost 2 bases. This chain's CDR3 is CASSIPTGPGANVLTF. The CDR3, as DNA: TGTGCCAGCAGCATTCCGACAGGGCCTGGGGCCAACGTCCTGACTTTC.

This chain links TRBV6-5 with TRBJ2-2; the match to TRBD2 covers 9 bases. Germline V gene lookup returns CDR1 MNHEY and CDR2 SVGAGI. Trimming took 6 bases from V and 3 from J; bases not matched to a gene: 5. The CDR3 sequence is 15 residues long. The CDR3 reads CASRALAGDTGELFF. The DNA for the CDR3 is TGTGCCAGCAGAGCGTTAGCGGGAGACACCGGGGAGCTGTTTTTT.

The chain uses TRBV7-3 and TRBJ2-3; D might be TRBD2 (5 bases). V was cut by 8 bases and J by 6 bases, with 12 bases left in between. CDR1 SGHTA and CDR2 FQGTGA come from the germline V gene. The CDR3 runs to 12 residues. The CDR3 loop reads CASGSSSDTQYF. CDR3 DNA sequence: TGTGCCAGCGGGAGTTCATCGGATACGCAGTATTTT. Using reference TRBV7-3 and TRBJ2-3 for the parts outside the CDR3, the full variable domain is GAGVSQTPSNKVTEKGKYVELRCDPISGHTALYWYRQSLGQGPEFLIYFQGTGAADDSGLPNDRFFAVRPEGSVSTLKIQRTERGDSAVYLCASGSSSDTQYFGPGTRLTVL.

The genes are TRBV9 and TRBJ2-5; 12 bases fit TRBD2. Per the germline V gene, CDR1 is SGDLS and CDR2 is YYNGEE. The CDR3 consists of 16 residues. Losses at the gene ends were 0 bases for V and 5 bases for J; bases not matched to a gene: 5. The CDR3 loop reads CASSVARLAGVETQYF. CDR3 DNA: TGTGCCAGCAGCGTAGCGAGACTAGCGGGGGTTGAGACCCAGTACTTC.

The chain uses TRBV6-6 and TRBJ1-3; 8 bases line up with TRBD1. CDR3 size: 16 residues. J lost 0 bases, V lost 6 bases, and 7 bases had no gene match. Germline V gene sequence: CDR1 MNHNY, CDR2 SVGAGI (reference sequence). The CDR3 loop reads CASRTDREHSGNTIYF. The CDR3 DNA follows: TGTGCCAGCAGAACGGACAGGGAGCACTCTGGAAACACCATATATTTT.

The V call is TRBV19, the J call TRBJ1-1; TRBD1 aligns across 8 bases. The CDR3 is made up of 12 amino acids. V lost 10 bases to trimming and J lost 4 bases; unmatched junction nucleotides: 5. Germline V gives CDR1 LNHDA, CDR2 SQIVND (reference sequence). This CDR3 is CATVTGVTEAFF. The DNA of the CDR3 is TGTGCCACCGTGACAGGGGTCACTGAAGCTTTCTTT.

The V and J genes are TRBV7-9 and TRBJ1-6; maybe TRBD1 (5 bases). From germline, CDR1 is SEHNR and CDR2 FQNEAQ (reference sequence). The V gene lost 5 bases and the J gene lost 10 bases, with 12 bases spanning the gap. This CDR3 is built from 13 residues. The CDR3 here is CASSPSGESPLHF. The CDR3 region has the DNA TGTGCCAGCAGCCCGTCGGGGGAATCACCCCTCCACTTT.

The chain has TRBV27 and TRBJ2-1; D might be TRBD2 (7 bases). Germline loops: CDR1 MNHEY, CDR2 SMNVEV (reference sequence). The CDR3 has 15 residues. Trimming removed 2 bases from V and 4 bases from J, with 12 bases in between. The CDR3 coding sequence is TGTGCCAGCAGTTTAAGGGGGGGGGTGTACAATGAGCAGTTCTTC. Translated: CASSLRGGVYNEQFF.

The genes are TRBV10-3 and TRBJ2-7; 9 positions agree with TRBD2. The germline V gene encodes CDR1 ENHRY and CDR2 SYGVKD. V shed 2 bases, J shed 4 bases, and the junction held 6 bases outside the gene matches. The CDR3 contains 15 residues. DNA of the CDR3: TGTGCCATCAGTGAGGGCGGGAGGGGCTCTTACGAGCAGTACTTC. Translation gives CAISEGGRGSYEQYF.

The rearrangement uses TRBV18 and TRBJ2-2, with 7 bases identical to TRBD1. CDR1 and CDR2 (germline): KGHSH, LQKENI. V gave up 2 bases and J gave up 2 bases; unmatched junction bases: 5. The CDR3 has 16 amino acids. The DNA for the CDR3 is TGTGCCAGCTCACCAATGAGGGGGCGAAACACCGGGGAGCTGTTTTTT. It yields the protein CASSPMRGRNTGELFF. Drawing the rest from reference TRBV18 and TRBJ2-2, the complete variable domain is NAGVMQNPRHLVRRRGQEARLRCSPMKGHSHVYWYRQLPEEGLKFMVYLQKENIIDESGMPKERFSAEFPKEGPSILRIQQVVRGDSAAYFCASSPMRGRNTGELFFGEGSRLTVL.

The count of this clone is one. The rearrangement uses TRBV5-4 and TRBJ1-1, with D perhaps TRBD1 (5 bases). CDR1 and CDR2 from the germline V gene are SGHNT and YYREEE (reference sequence). The CDR3 runs 13 residues. The V and J ends lost 0 bases and 6 bases respectively, with 9 bases between them. As DNA, the CDR3 is TGTGCCAGCAGCTTGGTAGGGGTTCCTGAAGCTTTCTTT. It encodes CASSLVGVPEAFF. Looking up the rest from reference TRBV5-4 and TRBJ1-1 gives the full variable domain: ETGVTQSPTHLIKTRGQQVTLRCSSQSGHNTVSWYQQALGQGPQFIFQYYREEENGRGNFPPRFSGLQFPNYSSELNVNALELDDSALYLCASSLVGVPEAFFGQGTRLTVV.